This T cell receptor beta chain was found in a study of regulatory T cells in long-lasting Graves disease. Study-wide context: Graves' patients, diagnosed recently, had received antithyroid drugs under 3 months.

Time point: newly diagnosed GD, antithyroid drugs for less than 3 months. Scientists built the TCR library using RNA that was extracted from PBMCs. With iRepertoire HTBI primers and Arm-PCR of CDR3 regions, TCR beta libraries were built. TCRdb analysed the multiplex PCR reads with MiXCR anew, one entry per CDR3 protein. The sample shows 580,000 or so distinct CDR3 sequences, approximately 16% of them seen only once. These data are also associated with another study on T cells in Graves' hyperthyroidism and ophthalmopathy. That work states: The hyperthyroidism patients had all been newly diagnosed, and their disease duration was under 2 months. Their ages ranged from 18 to 65 years. Through a model of 13 V-J features, ophthalmopathy was separated from stable hyperthyroidism.

The clonotype originates from a young man with Graves disease. Material: peripheral blood mononuclear cells (PBMCs), obtained at new diagnosis, from a patient treated with antithyroid drugs.

CDR3 residues: CSARESLRNEQFF. CDR3 nucleotides: TGCAGTGCTAGAGAATCCCTGCGGAATGAGCAGTTCTTC. This sequence joins TRBV20-1 and TRBJ2-1; D unresolved. CDR1 DFQATT and CDR2 SNEGSKA come from the germline V gene (reference sequence). The CDR3 loop spans 13 amino acids. V was pared by 0 bases and J by 7 bases, with 10 bases between.